This entry lists 16 T cell receptor beta chains sequenced from one sample in a study of blood T cell repertoires in COVID-19. The method was immunoSEQ multiplex PCR; TCRdb's version includes in-frame clones alone and lacks a portion of them. The sample gives tens of thousands of clones, around four fifths of which show up once; about an eighth is in the top ten. Sequencing used peripheral blood. The receptors here all came from a woman in her 70s with active or convalescent COVID-19.

A single count supports this clone. The chain combines TRBV10-1 with TRBJ1-2; no reliable D call. Germline CDR1 WNHNN, CDR2 SYGVQD (reference sequence). This CDR3 has 12 residues. The V and J ends lost 3 bases and 5 bases respectively, with 7 bases between them. The CDR3 nucleotides are TGCGCCAGCAGTGACGCGGCGTATGGCTACACCTTC. It translates to CASSDAAYGYTF.

The CDR3 spells CASSLLRVMNTEAFF. CDR3 in DNA: TGCGCCAGCAGCCTCCTTCGGGTTATGAACACTGAAGCTTTCTTT. The V call is TRBV10-2, the J call TRBJ1-1, with no clear D. CDR1 WSHSY and CDR2 SAAADI come from the germline V gene. The CDR3 has 15 amino acids. Trimming took off 6 bases at V and 0 bases at J, with 14 bases between the two ends.

V and J are TRBV2 and TRBJ1-6; no clear D. This CDR3 is built from 13 residues. Germline V gives CDR1 SNHLY, CDR2 FYNNEI. Trimming took off 8 bases at V and 1 base at J, with 6 bases between the two ends. CDR3 region: CASGRSYNSPLHF. In DNA form, the CDR3 reads TGTGCCAGCGGCAGATCCTATAATTCACCCCTCCACTTT.

CDR3 in amino acids: CASSGTGRRNTEAFF. CDR3 bases: TGTGCCAGCAGTGGGACAGGGCGAAGGAACACTGAAGCTTTCTTT. The rearrangement joins TRBV6-2 or TRBV6-3 to TRBJ1-1; 9 positions match TRBD1. This CDR3 is built from 15 residues. V lost 5 bases, J lost 1 base, and 5 bases stayed unmatched. Germline V gene sequence: CDR1 MNHEY, CDR2 SVGEGT.

The V and J genes are TRBV25-1 and TRBJ2-3; TRBD2 agrees at 10 bases. Looked up from germline, CDR1 is MGHDK and CDR2 is SYGVNS. The CDR3 sequence is 16 residues long. The ends lost 3 bases at V and 4 bases at J; junction bases unmatched: 7. This CDR3 reads CASSDGAGGLADTQYF. For the CDR3, the DNA is TGTGCCAGCAGTGACGGAGCGGGGGGGCTGGCAGATACGCAGTATTTT.

The chain is built from TRBV20-1 and TRBJ1-2; D ambiguous. V shed 3 bases and J shed 4 bases, with 9 bases lying between them. Germline CDR1 and CDR2: DFQATT and SNEGSKA (reference sequence). The CDR3 contains 12 residues. Here the CDR3 DNA reads TGCAGTGCTAGTTGGGAGGTCTATGGCTACACCTTC. Its protein product is CSASWEVYGYTF.

The chain links TRBV21-1 to TRBJ2-1; the table's D call TRBD2 went unverified against the DNA. TRBV21-1 is assigned pseudogene status. The CDR3 sequence is 15 residues long. The CDR3 bases are TGTGCCAGCAGCAATGTGGGGAGCTCCTACAATGAGCAGTTCTTC. This sequence encodes CASSNVGSSYNEQFF.

The V call is TRBV2, the J call TRBJ2-1, with a weak D call TRBD2 (6 bases). The V and J ends lost 6 bases and 6 bases respectively, with 18 bases between them. Germline V gene lookup returns CDR1 SNHLY and CDR2 FYNNEI. This CDR3 is built from 15 residues. This CDR3 is CASRHDQGGVNEQFF. Written as DNA, the CDR3 is TGTGCCAGCAGGCACGATCAGGGCGGGGTCAATGAGCAGTTCTTC.

The rearrangement links TRBV2 to TRBJ1-2; D unresolved. Germline V gene lookup returns CDR1 SNHLY and CDR2 FYNNEI. The CDR3 extends over 14 amino acids. Trimming took off 6 bases at V and 3 bases at J, with 14 bases between the two ends. The CDR3 nucleotides read TGTGCCAGCAGGGAGACGTATATGGACTATGGCTACACCTTC. Translation gives CASRETYMDYGYTF.

The chain carries TRBV5-1 and TRBJ2-5, with TRBD2 identical over 9 bases. Trimming cost V 0 bases and J 5 bases; bases outside gene matches: 8. This CDR3 is built from 16 residues. The germline gives CDR1 SGHRS, CDR2 YFSETQ. The CDR3 reads CASSLGSAGGPETQYF. The DNA for the CDR3 is TGCGCCAGCAGCTTGGGGTCCGCGGGGGGGCCGGAGACCCAGTACTTC.

The chain employs TRBV6-5 and TRBJ2-7; D call uncertain. The ends were cut back, 10 bases at V and 0 bases at J, with 13 bases in the middle. The CDR3 runs to 13 residues. Germline CDR1 MNHEY, CDR2 SVGAGI. This CDR3 is CATYQANSYEQYF. The CDR3 nucleotides are TGTGCCACCTACCAAGCAAACTCCTACGAGCAGTACTTC.

J is TRBJ1-3 and V is TRBV24-1; a possible D gene is TRBD1 (5 bases). CDR1 and CDR2 (germline): KGHDR, SFDVKD. Trimming removed 5 bases from V and 4 bases from J, with 14 bases in between. The CDR3 has 15 amino acids. In DNA, the CDR3 is TGTGCCACCAGTGGTCCGGGGGTAGCCGGAAACACCATATATTTT. Translated: CATSGPGVAGNTIYF.

The chain links TRBV5-1 to TRBJ2-5, with 12 bases identical to TRBD2. Germline CDR1 and CDR2: SGHRS and YFSETQ. The CDR3 runs 16 residues. J gave up 5 bases and V 0 bases, and 5 bases lay outside the gene matches. CDR3 amino acids: CASSLAASGGGETQYF. CDR3 nucleotide sequence: TGCGCCAGCAGCTTGGCCGCTAGCGGGGGGGGCGAGACCCAGTACTTC. Supplemented by reference TRBV5-1 and TRBJ2-5, the full variable domain reads KAGVTQTPRYLIKTRGQQVTLSCSPISGHRSVSWYQQTPGQGLQFLFEYFSETQRNKGNFPGRFSGRQFSNSRSEMNVSTLELGDSALYLCASSLAASGGGETQYFGPGTRLLVL.

The chain couples TRBV5-1 to TRBJ1-4; D possibly corresponds to TRBD1 (5 bases). V was shortened by 0 bases and J by 7 bases, with 10 bases between the two germline ends. Germline V gene sequence: CDR1 SGHRS, CDR2 YFSETQ. The CDR3 runs 14 residues. In DNA form, the CDR3 reads TGCGCCAGCAGCTTGGAAGGGGTTCGTGAAAAACTGTTTTTT. Protein: CASSLEGVREKLFF.

This chain uses TRBV7-2 with TRBJ2-2; no definite D call. This CDR3 spans 15 amino acids. The germline V and J ends were trimmed by 5 bases and 7 bases, with 17 bases remaining between them. The germline V gene has CDR1 SGHTA and CDR2 FQGNSA. CDR3 region: CASSPRQPAGGELFF. As DNA, the CDR3 is TGTGCCAGCAGCCCCAGACAACCTGCCGGCGGGGAGCTGTTTTTT.

This clone was detected once. The chain carries TRBV3-1 (or the pseudogene TRBV3-2) and TRBJ1-1; possible D gene TRBD1, 5 bases. Trimming took off 4 bases at V and 7 bases at J, with 13 bases between the two ends. Germline values: CDR1 LGHDT, CDR2 YNNKEL (reference sequence). CDR3 length equals 13 residues. DNA for the CDR3: TGTGCCAGCAGCCCGGTTCGGGGACTTGAAGCTTTCTTT. It yields the protein CASSPVRGLEAFF.